This is a list of T cell receptor beta chains from one sample in a study of chemoradiotherapy in HPV16-positive cancers. Generated by immunoSEQ multiplex PCR, the TCRdb table keeps only in-frame clones and is missing some. The repertoire holds about 8,700 clones, with less than 85% as singletons. Sample collection was performed from a patient who underwent chemoradiotherapy. These receptors all stem from a human donor with HPV-associated anogenital cancer. Both conserved end residues are part of each CDR3. Where a row states a size, it is once, few, many or the class of an expanded clone; other rows omit it.

abundance,v_gene,j_gene,CDR3aa
NA,TRBV25-1,TRBJ2-1,CASSEGAASYNEQFF
NA,TRBV7-3,TRBJ2-3,CASSLSSDTQYF
few,TRBV30,TRBJ2-6,CAWSDGTGANVLTF
NA,TRBV9,TRBJ2-6,CASVIKQSRANVLTF
NA,TRBV7-2,TRBJ2-3,CASSPSGSTDTQYF
NA,TRBV5-6,TRBJ1-3,CASSLVGTSGNTIYF
NA,TRBV7-9,TRBJ2-7,CASSYTYEQYF
NA,TRBV19,TRBJ1-1,CASSIWGSTEAFF
NA,TRBV5-5,TRBJ1-5,CASSRDGLSNQPQHF
once,TRBV21-1,TRBJ2-3,CAVAPMGTQYF
few,TRBV11-2,TRBJ2-7,CASSLGDYEQYF
NA,TRBV28,TRBJ2-1,CASSTLASVSYNEQFF
NA,TRBV19,TRBJ1-3,CASSPRDTTSGNTIYF
NA,TRBV28,TRBJ2-5,CASSPGTVYQETQYF
NA,TRBV15,TRBJ2-3,CATSREPPWASGRSDTQYF
medium-sized,TRBV2,TRBJ1-5,CASSGDFSQPQHF
few,TRBV10-3,TRBJ2-5,CAISNRDTEQETQYF
NA,TRBV9,TRBJ1-6,CASSPQATRDLHF
NA,TRBV20-1,TRBJ2-7,CSARDSYEQYF
NA,TRBV2,TRBJ2-7,CASKQSSEQYF
NA,TRBV18,TRBJ1-5,CASSPGGQGSGQPQHF
NA,TRBV25-1,TRBJ2-7,CASSEQHFGTRSYEQYF
NA,TRBV5-1,TRBJ1-2,CASSIGQGANGYTF
NA,TRBV5-1,TRBJ1-6,CASRAGGNNSPLHF
NA,TRBV6-4,TRBJ2-1,CASSDSGDNEQFF
few,TRBV7-3,TRBJ2-3,CASSLSPDTQYF
NA,TRBV6-6,TRBJ2-4,CASSSSGINKNIQYF
NA,TRBV7-6,TRBJ2-2,CASSLKPGTVNTGELFF
NA,TRBV10-3,TRBJ2-1,CAIAIHSGGNYNEQFF